The count of the clone carrying this T cell receptor (beta chain) is one. These data belong to a study of shared T cell receptors in the human thymus. CDR3 length: 15 amino acids. Germline CDR1 and CDR2: SQVTM and ANQGSEA. V lost 0 bases to trimming and J lost 0 bases, with 11 bases between them. Libraries were prepared by immunoSEQ multiplex PCR; TCRdb keeps only in-frame clonotypes and omits some of them. This table holds some 640,000 clones, about 87% found once. These same records also appear under a second study, on human thymus T cells. That investigation notes: It was from resections taken during corrective heart surgery that the thymus tissue came.

The TCR comes from a boy in the first two years of life with a congenital heart defect. Sequencing was carried out using thymocytes. The chain has TRBV29-1 and TRBJ2-5, with D possibly being TRBD1 (6 bases). The CDR3 sequence is CSVEDVGANQETQYF. The CDR3 coding sequence is TGCAGCGTTGAAGATGTGGGGGCCAACCAAGAGACCCAGTACTTC.